This T cell receptor beta chain was sequenced for a study of T cell repertoires in cytomegalovirus infection. Study-wide context: The study used recently identified HLA-C-restricted and well-studied HLA-B-restricted CMV epitopes. Public TCR beta signatures were indicative of both CMV infection and a matching HLA type.

Turning to this clonotype: Its specificity is not known.

In TCRdb, the reads were re-called with MiXCR into one record per CDR3 protein. The sample has roughly 51,000 distinct CDR3 sequences, roughly 20% seen once. The V gene's germline CDR1 is LGHNA and CDR2 YNFKEQ. The CDR3 is 15 residues long. V lost 3 bases, J lost 2 bases, and 4 bases stayed unmatched. The starting material was CD8+ T cells from cultured PBMCs, obtained from culture after CMV antigen stimulation. This TCR derives from a human donor in good health (CMV status not recorded). Some clones in this sample may be carry-over from other donors' samples. The V gene is TRBV4-2, the J gene TRBJ2-7; 10 bases line up with TRBD2. The CDR3 sequence: CASSHGGLATYEQYF. In nucleotides, the CDR3 is TGTGCCAGCAGCCACGGGGGACTAGCGACCTACGAGCAGTACTTC.